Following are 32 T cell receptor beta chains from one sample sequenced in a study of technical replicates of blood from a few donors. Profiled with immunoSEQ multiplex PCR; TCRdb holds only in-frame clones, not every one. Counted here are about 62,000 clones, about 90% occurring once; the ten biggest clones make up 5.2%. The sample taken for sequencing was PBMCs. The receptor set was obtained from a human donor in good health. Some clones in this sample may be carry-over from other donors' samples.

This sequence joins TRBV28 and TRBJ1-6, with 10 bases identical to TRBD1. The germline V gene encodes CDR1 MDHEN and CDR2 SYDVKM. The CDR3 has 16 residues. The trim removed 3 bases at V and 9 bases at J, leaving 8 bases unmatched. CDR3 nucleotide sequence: TGTGCCAGCAGTTTCCGAAAGACAGGGGGCCGTTCACCCCTCCACTTT. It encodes CASSFRKTGGRSPLHF.

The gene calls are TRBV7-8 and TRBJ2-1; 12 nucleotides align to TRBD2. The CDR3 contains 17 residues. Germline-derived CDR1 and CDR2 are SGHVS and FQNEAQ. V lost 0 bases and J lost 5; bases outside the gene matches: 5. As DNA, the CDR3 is TGTGCCAGCAGCTTAGCCCCCGGACTAGCGGGGAACAATGAGCAGTTCTTC. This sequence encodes CASSLAPGLAGNNEQFF. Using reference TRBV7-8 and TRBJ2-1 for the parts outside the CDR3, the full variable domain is GAGVSQSPRYKVAKRGQDVALRCDPISGHVSLFWYQQALGQGPEFLTYFQNEAQLDKSGLPSDRFFAERPEGSVSTLKIQRTQQEDSAVYLCASSLAPGLAGNNEQFFGPGTRLTVL.

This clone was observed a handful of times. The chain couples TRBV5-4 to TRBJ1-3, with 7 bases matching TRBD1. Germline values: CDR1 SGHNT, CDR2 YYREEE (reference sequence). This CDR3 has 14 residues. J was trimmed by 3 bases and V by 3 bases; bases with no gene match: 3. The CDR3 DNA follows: TGTGCCAGCAGCTCGGGACAGCTTGGAAACACCATATATTTT. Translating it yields CASSSGQLGNTIYF. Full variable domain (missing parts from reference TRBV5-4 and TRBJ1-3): ETGVTQSPTHLIKTRGQQVTLRCSSQSGHNTVSWYQQALGQGPQFIFQYYREEENGRGNFPPRFSGLQFPNYSSELNVNALELDDSALYLCASSSGQLGNTIYFGEGSWLTVV.

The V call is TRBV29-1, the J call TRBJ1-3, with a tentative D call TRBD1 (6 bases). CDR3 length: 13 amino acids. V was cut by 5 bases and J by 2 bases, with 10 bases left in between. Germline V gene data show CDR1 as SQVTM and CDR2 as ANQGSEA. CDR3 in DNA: TGCAGCGTTTCACAGGGAGCTGGAAACACCATATATTTT. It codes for CSVSQGAGNTIYF.

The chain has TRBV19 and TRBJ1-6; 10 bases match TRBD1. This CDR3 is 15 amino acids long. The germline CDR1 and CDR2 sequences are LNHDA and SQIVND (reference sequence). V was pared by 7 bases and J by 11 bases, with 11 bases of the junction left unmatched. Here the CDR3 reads CASTSTGGAFAPLHF. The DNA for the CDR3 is TGTGCCAGTACTTCGACAGGGGGCGCGTTCGCACCCCTCCACTTT. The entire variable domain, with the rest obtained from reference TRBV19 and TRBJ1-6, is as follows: DGGITQSPKYLFRKEGQNVTLSCEQNLNHDAMYWYRQDPGQGLRLIYYSQIVNDFQKGDIAEGYSVSREKKESFPLTVTSAQKNPTAFYLCASTSTGGAFAPLHFGNGTRLTVT.

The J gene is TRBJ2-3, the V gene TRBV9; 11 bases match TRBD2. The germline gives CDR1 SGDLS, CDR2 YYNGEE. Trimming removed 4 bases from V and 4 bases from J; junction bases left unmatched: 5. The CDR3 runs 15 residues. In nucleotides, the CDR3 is TGTGCCAGCAGCACTAGCGGGAGTTCCGCAGATACGCAGTATTTT. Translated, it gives CASSTSGSSADTQYF.

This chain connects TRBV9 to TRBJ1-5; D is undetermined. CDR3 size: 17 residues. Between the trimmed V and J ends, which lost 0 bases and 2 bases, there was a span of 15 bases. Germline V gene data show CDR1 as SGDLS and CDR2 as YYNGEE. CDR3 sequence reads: CASSVASGGCGNQPQHF. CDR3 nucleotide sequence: TGTGCCAGCAGCGTAGCTTCCGGAGGGTGTGGCAATCAGCCCCAGCATTTT. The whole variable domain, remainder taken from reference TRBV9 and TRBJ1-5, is DSGVTQTPKHLITATGQRVTLRCSPRSGDLSVYWYQQSLDQGLQFLIQYYNGEERAKGNILERFSAQQFPDLHSELNLSSLELGDSALYFCASSVASGGCGNQPQHFGDGTRLSIL.

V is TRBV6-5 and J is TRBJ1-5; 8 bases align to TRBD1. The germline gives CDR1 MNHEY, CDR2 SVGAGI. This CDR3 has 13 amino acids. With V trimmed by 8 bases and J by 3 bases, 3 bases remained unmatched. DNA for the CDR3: TGTGCCAGCGCAGGGGGCTACAATCAGCCCCAGCATTTT. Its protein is CASAGGYNQPQHF.

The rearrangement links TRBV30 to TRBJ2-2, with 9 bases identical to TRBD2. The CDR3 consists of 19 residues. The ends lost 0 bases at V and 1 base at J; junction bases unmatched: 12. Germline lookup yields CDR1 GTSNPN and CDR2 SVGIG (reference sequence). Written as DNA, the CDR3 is TGTGCCTGGAGTGTGGACCTGGGACTAGCCGGGAGGAACACCGGGGAGCTGTTTTTT. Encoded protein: CAWSVDLGLAGRNTGELFF.

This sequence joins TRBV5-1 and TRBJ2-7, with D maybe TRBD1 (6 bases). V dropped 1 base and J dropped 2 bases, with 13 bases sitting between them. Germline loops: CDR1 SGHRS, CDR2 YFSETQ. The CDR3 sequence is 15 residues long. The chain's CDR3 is CASSLSTGSPYEQYF. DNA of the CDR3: TGCGCCAGCAGCTTGTCTACAGGGAGTCCCTACGAGCAGTACTTC.

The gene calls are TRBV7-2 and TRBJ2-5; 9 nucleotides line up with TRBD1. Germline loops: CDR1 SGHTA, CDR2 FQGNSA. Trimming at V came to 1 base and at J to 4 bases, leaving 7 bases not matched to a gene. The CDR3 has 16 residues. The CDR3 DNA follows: TGTGCCAGCAGCTTAGTGGTACAGGGGGCGAGAGAGACCCAGTACTTC. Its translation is CASSLVVQGARETQYF.

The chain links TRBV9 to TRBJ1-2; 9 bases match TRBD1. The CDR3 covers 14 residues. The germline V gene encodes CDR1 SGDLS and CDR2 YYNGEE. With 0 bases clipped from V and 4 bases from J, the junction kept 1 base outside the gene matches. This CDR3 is CASSVEDRGYGYTF. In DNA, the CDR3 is TGTGCCAGCAGCGTAGAGGACAGGGGCTATGGCTACACCTTC.

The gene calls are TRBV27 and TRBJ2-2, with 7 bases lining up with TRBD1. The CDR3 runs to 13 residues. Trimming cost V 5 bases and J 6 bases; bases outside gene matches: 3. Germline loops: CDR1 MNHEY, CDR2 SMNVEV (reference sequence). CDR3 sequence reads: CASSHRGSGELFF. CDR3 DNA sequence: TGTGCCAGCAGTCACAGGGGCTCCGGGGAGCTGTTTTTT.

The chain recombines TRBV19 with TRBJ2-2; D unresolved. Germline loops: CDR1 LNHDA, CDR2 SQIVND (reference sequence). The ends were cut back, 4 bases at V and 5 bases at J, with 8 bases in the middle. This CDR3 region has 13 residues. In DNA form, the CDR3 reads TGTGCCAGTAGTAGCGGCCCAACCGGGGAGCTGTTTTTT. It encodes CASSSGPTGELFF. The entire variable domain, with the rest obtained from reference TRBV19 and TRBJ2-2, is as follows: DGGITQSPKYLFRKEGQNVTLSCEQNLNHDAMYWYRQDPGQGLRLIYYSQIVNDFQKGDIAEGYSVSREKKESFPLTVTSAQKNPTAFYLCASSSGPTGELFFGEGSRLTVL.

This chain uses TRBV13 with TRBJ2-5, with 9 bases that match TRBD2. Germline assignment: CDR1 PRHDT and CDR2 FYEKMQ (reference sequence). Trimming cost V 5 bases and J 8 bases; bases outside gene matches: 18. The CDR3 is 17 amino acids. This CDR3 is CASSRIVAGAYHKTQYF. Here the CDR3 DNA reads TGTGCCAGCAGCCGGATCGTAGCGGGGGCCTATCATAAAACCCAGTACTTC.

CDR3 nucleotide sequence: TGCAGCGTTCAAACAGGGTGGGGCAATCAGCCCCAGCATTTT. Protein sequence: CSVQTGWGNQPQHF. V usage is TRBV29-1 and J usage is TRBJ1-5; a possible D gene is TRBD1 (6 bases). Per germline, CDR1 SQVTM and CDR2 ANQGSEA. The CDR3 loop spans 14 amino acids. V was shortened by 5 bases and J by 2 bases, with 13 bases between the two germline ends.

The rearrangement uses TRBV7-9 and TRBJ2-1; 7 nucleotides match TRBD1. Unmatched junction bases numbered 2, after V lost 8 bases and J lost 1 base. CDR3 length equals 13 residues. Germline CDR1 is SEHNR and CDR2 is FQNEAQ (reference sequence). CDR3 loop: CASEGASYNEQFF. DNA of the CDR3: TGTGCCAGCGAGGGGGCTTCCTACAATGAGCAGTTCTTC.

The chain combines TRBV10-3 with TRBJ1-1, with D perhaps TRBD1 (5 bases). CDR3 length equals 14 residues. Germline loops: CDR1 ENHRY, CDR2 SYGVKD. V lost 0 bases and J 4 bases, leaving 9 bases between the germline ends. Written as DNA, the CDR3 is TGTGCCATCAGTGAGTCCAGGGTAGGCACTGAAGCTTTCTTT. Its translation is CAISESRVGTEAFF.

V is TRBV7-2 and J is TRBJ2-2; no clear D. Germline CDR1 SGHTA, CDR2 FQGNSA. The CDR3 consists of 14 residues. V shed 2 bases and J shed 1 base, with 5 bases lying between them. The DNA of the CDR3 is TGTGCCAGCAGCTTAATTCAGAACACCGGGGAGCTGTTTTTT. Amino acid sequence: CASSLIQNTGELFF.

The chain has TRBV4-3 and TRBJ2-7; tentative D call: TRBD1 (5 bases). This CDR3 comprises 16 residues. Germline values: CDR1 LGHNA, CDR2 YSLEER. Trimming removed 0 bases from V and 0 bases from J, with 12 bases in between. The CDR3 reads CASSQDLTGPSYEQYF. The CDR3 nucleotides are TGCGCCAGCAGCCAAGATTTAACAGGACCCTCCTACGAGCAGTACTTC.

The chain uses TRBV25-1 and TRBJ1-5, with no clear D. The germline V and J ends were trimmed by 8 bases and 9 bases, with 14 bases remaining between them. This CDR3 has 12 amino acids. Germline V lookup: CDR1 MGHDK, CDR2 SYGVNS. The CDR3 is CASAGSRGPQHF. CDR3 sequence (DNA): TGTGCCAGCGCCGGGAGCCGGGGGCCCCAGCATTTT. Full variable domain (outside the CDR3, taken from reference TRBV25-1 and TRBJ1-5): EADIYQTPRYLVIGTGKKITLECSQTMGHDKMYWYQQDPGMELHLIHYSYGVNSTEKGDLSSESTVSRIRTEHFPLTLESARPSHTSQYLCASAGSRGPQHFGDGTRLSIL.

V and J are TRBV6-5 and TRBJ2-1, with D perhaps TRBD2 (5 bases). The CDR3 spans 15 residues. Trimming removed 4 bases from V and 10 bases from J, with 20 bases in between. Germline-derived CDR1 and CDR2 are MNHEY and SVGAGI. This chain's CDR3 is CASSSRELTLGEQFF. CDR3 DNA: TGTGCCAGCAGTTCCCGGGAACTGACTCTTGGGGAGCAGTTCTTC.

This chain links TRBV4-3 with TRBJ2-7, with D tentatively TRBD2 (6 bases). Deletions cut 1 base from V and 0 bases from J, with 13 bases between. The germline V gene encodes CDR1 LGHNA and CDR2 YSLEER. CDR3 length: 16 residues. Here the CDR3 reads CASSQVFGGSSYEQYF. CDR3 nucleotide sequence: TGCGCCAGCAGCCAAGTGTTTGGGGGGAGCTCCTACGAGCAGTACTTC.

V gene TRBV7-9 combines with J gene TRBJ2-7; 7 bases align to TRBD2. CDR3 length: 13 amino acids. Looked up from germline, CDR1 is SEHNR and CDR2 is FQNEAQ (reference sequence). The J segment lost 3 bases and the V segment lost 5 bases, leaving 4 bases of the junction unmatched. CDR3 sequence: CASSGSGGYEQYF. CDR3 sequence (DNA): TGTGCCAGCAGCGGGTCGGGAGGCTACGAGCAGTACTTC. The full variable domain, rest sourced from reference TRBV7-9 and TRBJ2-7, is DTGVSQNPRHKITKRGQNVTFRCDPISEHNRLYWYRQTLGQGPEFLTYFQNEAQLEKSRLLSDRFSAERPKGSFSTLEIQRTEQGDSAMYLCASSGSGGYEQYFGPGTRLTVT.

This CDR3 reads CASSPVAAGKFRNTIYF. The CDR3 DNA is TGTGCCAGCAGCCCAGTAGCGGCAGGGAAGTTTCGAAACACCATATATTTT. The chain uses TRBV11-2 and TRBJ1-3, with D possibly TRBD1 on 5 matching bases. This CDR3 is built from 17 residues. V was clipped by 5 bases and J by 5 bases, with 22 bases between them. Germline CDR1 and CDR2: SGHAT and FQNNGV.

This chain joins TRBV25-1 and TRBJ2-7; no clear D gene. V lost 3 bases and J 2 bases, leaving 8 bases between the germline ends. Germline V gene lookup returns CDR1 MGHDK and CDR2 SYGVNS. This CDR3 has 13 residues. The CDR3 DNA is TGTGCCAGCAGTGAGCGGTTAACCTACGAGCAGTACTTC. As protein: CASSERLTYEQYF.

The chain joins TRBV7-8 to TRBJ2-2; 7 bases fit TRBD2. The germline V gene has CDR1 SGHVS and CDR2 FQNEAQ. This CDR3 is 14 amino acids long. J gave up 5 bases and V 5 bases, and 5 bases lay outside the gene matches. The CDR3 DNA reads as TGTGCCAGCAGCCCCTGGGGGGGGACCGGGGAGCTGTTTTTT. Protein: CASSPWGGTGELFF. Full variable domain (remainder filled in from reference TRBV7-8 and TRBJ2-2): GAGVSQSPRYKVAKRGQDVALRCDPISGHVSLFWYQQALGQGPEFLTYFQNEAQLDKSGLPSDRFFAERPEGSVSTLKIQRTQQEDSAVYLCASSPWGGTGELFFGEGSRLTVL.

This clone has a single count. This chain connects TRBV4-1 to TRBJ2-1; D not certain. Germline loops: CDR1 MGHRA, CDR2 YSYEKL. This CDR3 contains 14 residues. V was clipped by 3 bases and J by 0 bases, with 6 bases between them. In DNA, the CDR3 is TGCGCCAGCAGCCATACCAGCTCCTACAATGAGCAGTTCTTC. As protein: CASSHTSSYNEQFF.

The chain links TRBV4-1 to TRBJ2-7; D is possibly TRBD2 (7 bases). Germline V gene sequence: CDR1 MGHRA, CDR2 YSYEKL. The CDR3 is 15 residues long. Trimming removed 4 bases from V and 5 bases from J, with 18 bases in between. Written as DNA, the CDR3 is TGCGCCAGCAGCCTTAAAATGGGGGGGCGCGACGAGCAGTACTTC. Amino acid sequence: CASSLKMGGRDEQYF.

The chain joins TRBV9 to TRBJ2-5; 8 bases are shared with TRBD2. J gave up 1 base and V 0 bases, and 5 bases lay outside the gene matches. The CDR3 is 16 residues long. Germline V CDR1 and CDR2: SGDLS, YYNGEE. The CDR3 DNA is TGTGCCAGCAGCGTAGCCGGTAGCGGGACCCAAGAGACCCAGTACTTC. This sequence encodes CASSVAGSGTQETQYF. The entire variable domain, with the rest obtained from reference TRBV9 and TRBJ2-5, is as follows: DSGVTQTPKHLITATGQRVTLRCSPRSGDLSVYWYQQSLDQGLQFLIQYYNGEERAKGNILERFSAQQFPDLHSELNLSSLELGDSALYFCASSVAGSGTQETQYFGPGTRLLVL.

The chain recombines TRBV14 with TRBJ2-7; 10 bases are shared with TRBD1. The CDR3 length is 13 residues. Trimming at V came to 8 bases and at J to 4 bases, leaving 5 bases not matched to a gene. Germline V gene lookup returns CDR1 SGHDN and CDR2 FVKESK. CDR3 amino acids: CASGRDRGYEQYF. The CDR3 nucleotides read TGTGCCAGCGGCCGGGACAGGGGTTACGAGCAGTACTTC.

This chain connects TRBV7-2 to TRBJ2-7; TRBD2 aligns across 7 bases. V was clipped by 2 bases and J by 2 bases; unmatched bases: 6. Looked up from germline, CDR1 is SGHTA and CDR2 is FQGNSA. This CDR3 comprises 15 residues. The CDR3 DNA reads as TGTGCCAGCAGCTTAATTCAGGGAGGGCCCTACGAGCAGTACTTC. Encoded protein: CASSLIQGGPYEQYF.